The next 32 T cell receptor beta chains were all read from a single sample in a study of T cell responses to AZD1222 COVID-19 vaccine. Profiled with immunoSEQ multiplex PCR; TCRdb holds only in-frame clones, not every one. The sample contains approximately 60,000 clones, around nine tenths of which appear only once. The source was peripheral blood, collected 28 days after the second AZD1222 dose. The receptors were sampled from an adult who received the AZD1222 COVID-19 vaccine.

The chain has TRBV6-5 and TRBJ2-2, with 7 nucleotides matching TRBD2. V lost 4 bases and J lost 6; bases outside the gene matches: 5. The V gene's germline CDR1 is MNHEY and CDR2 SVGAGI. The CDR3 runs 14 residues. CDR3 DNA: TGTGCCAGCAGTTCACAACGGGAGGCCGGGGAGCTGTTTTTT. It translates to CASSSQREAGELFF.

This chain connects TRBV2 to TRBJ2-7; D possibly corresponds to TRBD2 (6 bases). CDR3 length equals 17 residues. The germline V and J ends were trimmed by 7 bases and 2 bases, with 24 bases remaining between them. Germline CDR1 SNHLY, CDR2 FYNNEI. The CDR3 DNA follows: TGTGCCAGCAAAGGCACAGCCGGGACCCAGCGGGCCTACGAGCAGTACTTC. Its translation is CASKGTAGTQRAYEQYF.

The chain links TRBV5-1 to TRBJ2-7; 11 bases align to TRBD2. This CDR3 region has 15 residues. Germline CDR1 SGHRS, CDR2 YFSETQ. V lost 4 bases to trimming and J lost 4 bases; unmatched junction nucleotides: 7. CDR3 residues: CASSLLAGAEYEQYF. The CDR3 bases are TGCGCCAGCAGCCTACTAGCGGGAGCTGAATACGAGCAGTACTTC.

The rearrangement joins TRBV12-3 or TRBV12-4 to TRBJ2-2; D possibly corresponds to TRBD1 (6 bases). Trimming pared 7 bases from V and 5 bases from J, leaving 11 bases between. The CDR3 has 13 residues. CDR3: CASTPGQTGELFF. The CDR3 nucleotides are TGTGCCAGCACCCCCGGACAGACCGGGGAGCTGTTTTTT.

CDR3 amino acids: CASSLEGSGNTIYF. In DNA form, the CDR3 reads TGCGCCAGCAGCTTGGAGGGCTCTGGAAACACCATATATTTT. J is TRBJ1-3 and V is TRBV5-1, with D hard to call. The V gene lost 0 bases and the J gene lost 0 bases, with 4 bases spanning the gap. Germline values: CDR1 SGHRS, CDR2 YFSETQ. CDR3 size: 14 residues.

The J gene is TRBJ1-5, the V gene TRBV19; no clear D gene. Germline V gene data show CDR1 as LNHDA and CDR2 as SQIVND (reference sequence). There are 16 residues in the CDR3. V shed 5 bases and J shed 2 bases, with 16 bases lying between them. The CDR3 nucleotides read TGTGCCAGTAGTCCTCTTACGGGCCGGCGCAATCAGCCCCAGCATTTT. Translated, it gives CASSPLTGRRNQPQHF.

This clone was observed a handful of times. This chain connects TRBV7-2 to TRBJ2-3; TRBD2 matches 7 bases. V lost 4 bases and J lost 5; bases outside the gene matches: 9. The CDR3 loop spans 15 amino acids. Germline assignment: CDR1 SGHTA and CDR2 FQGNSA. This chain's CDR3 is CASSSRALAGDTQYF. The DNA of the CDR3 is TGTGCCAGCAGCTCACGGGCCTTAGCGGGAGATACGCAGTATTTT.

This sequence joins TRBV7-9 and TRBJ2-2; D gene unclear. The CDR3 is 16 amino acids. Germline CDR1 is SEHNR and CDR2 is FQNEAQ (reference sequence). Trimming shortened V by 1 base and J by 0 bases, and 9 bases separated the two germline ends. This chain's CDR3 is CASSLVRYANTGELFF. The CDR3 DNA reads as TGTGCCAGCAGCTTAGTGCGGTACGCGAACACCGGGGAGCTGTTTTTT.

V is TRBV20-1 and J is TRBJ2-1; unclear D gene. The germline V gene encodes CDR1 DFQATT and CDR2 SNEGSKA (reference sequence). The length of the CDR3 is 10 residues. The V end lost 2 bases, the J end lost 7 bases, and 3 bases lay between the germline ends. CDR3 nucleotides: TGCAGTGCTAGACGGAATGAGCAGTTCTTC. Residues: CSARRNEQFF.

This clone was observed a handful of times. This chain connects TRBV5-6 to TRBJ1-2; perhaps TRBD1 as D (5 bases). With 4 bases removed from V and 0 bases from J, the gap between germline ends came to 10 bases. This CDR3 is built from 14 residues. The germline CDR1 and CDR2 sequences are SGHDT and YYEEEE. The CDR3 region is CASSQGRSNYGYTF. CDR3 sequence (DNA): TGTGCCAGCAGCCAGGGACGGTCTAACTATGGCTACACCTTC.

The V gene is TRBV5-6, the J gene TRBJ1-2; D gene unclear. The CDR3 is 12 residues long. Trimming shortened V by 4 bases and J by 8 bases, and 12 bases separated the two germline ends. Germline CDR1 reads SGHDT; CDR2 reads YYEEEE. CDR3 region: CASSRGGSGYTF. CDR3 DNA: TGTGCCAGCAGCCGGGGTGGTAGCGGCTACACCTTC.

The chain is built from TRBV6-5 and TRBJ1-5; possible D gene TRBD1, 5 bases. The CDR3 loop spans 13 amino acids. Trimming removed 3 bases at V and 6 bases at J, with 9 bases between. Germline lookup yields CDR1 MNHEY and CDR2 SVGAGI. This CDR3 reads CASSYGGVQPQHF. The CDR3 region has the DNA TGTGCCAGCAGTTATGGGGGGGTTCAGCCCCAGCATTTT.

This rearrangement joins TRBV10-3 to TRBJ2-7, with TRBD1 identical over 8 bases. There are 15 residues in the CDR3. Germline-derived CDR1 and CDR2 are ENHRY and SYGVKD. The trim removed 3 bases at V and 5 bases at J, leaving 9 bases unmatched. The CDR3 nucleotides are TGTGCCATCAGTGATTCCAGGACAGGGAACCACGAGCAGTACTTC. Translating it yields CAISDSRTGNHEQYF.

V and J are TRBV15 and TRBJ2-5; the match to TRBD1 covers 9 bases. From germline, CDR1 is LNHNV and CDR2 YYDKDF (reference sequence). This CDR3 contains 16 residues. V dropped 0 bases and J dropped 4; count of bases not matched to a gene: 6. CDR3 sequence reads: CATSRDRGQGRETQYF. The CDR3 DNA reads TGTGCCACCAGCAGAGATAGGGGACAGGGAAGAGAGACCCAGTACTTC.

J is TRBJ2-1 and V is TRBV5-5; TRBD1 might be the D (6 bases). The CDR3 length is 15 residues. Germline V lookup: CDR1 SGHKS, CDR2 YYEKEE (reference sequence). V lost 4 bases, J lost 6 bases, and 17 bases lay in between. CDR3 coding DNA: TGTGCCAGCAGCGCTTCGACAGGAGCGGCCAATGAGCAGTTCTTC. This gives the protein CASSASTGAANEQFF. Full variable domain (missing parts from reference TRBV5-5 and TRBJ2-1): DAGVTQSPTHLIKTRGQQVTLRCSPISGHKSVSWYQQVLGQGPQFIFQYYEKEERGRGNFPDRFSARQFPNYSSELNVNALLLGDSALYLCASSASTGAANEQFFGPGTRLTVL.

CDR3 nucleotide sequence: TGTGCCAGCAGCCAAGTACTAGCGGGGGGTCATGGTGAGCAGTTCTTC. Translation gives CASSQVLAGGHGEQFF. The rearrangement joins TRBV4-2 to TRBJ2-1, with 12 nucleotides matching TRBD2. The CDR3 runs to 16 residues. Germline V CDR1 and CDR2: LGHNA, YNFKEQ. J lost 9 bases, V lost 1 base, and 7 bases had no gene match.

The genes are TRBV18 and TRBJ1-6; TRBD1 matches at 8 bases. Looked up from germline, CDR1 is KGHSH and CDR2 is LQKENI. The CDR3 is made up of 14 amino acids. Unmatched junction bases numbered 7, after V lost 4 bases and J lost 11 bases. CDR3: CASSHGQGLPPLHF. CDR3 sequence (DNA): TGTGCCAGCTCACACGGACAGGGTCTTCCACCCCTCCACTTT.

The chain couples TRBV18 to TRBJ2-2; the D is unclear. From germline, CDR1 is KGHSH and CDR2 LQKENI. Trimming took 3 bases from V and 1 from J, leaving 6 bases between them. The CDR3 covers 14 residues. DNA for the CDR3: TGTGCCAGCTCACCGATCCGGAACACCGGGGAGCTGTTTTTT. Translating gives CASSPIRNTGELFF.

The V call is TRBV9, the J call TRBJ1-6; perhaps TRBD1 as D (5 bases). This CDR3 is 16 amino acids long. V lost 0 bases and J 10 bases, leaving 17 bases between the germline ends. Germline CDR1 is SGDLS and CDR2 is YYNGEE. The CDR3 loop reads CASSVAPPGDGSPLHF. CDR3 nucleotide sequence: TGTGCCAGCAGCGTAGCCCCCCCGGGGGACGGGTCACCCCTCCACTTT.

In nucleotides, the CDR3 is TGTGCCAGCAGTCGCCGGGACTCCTACGAGCAGTACTTC. It encodes CASSRRDSYEQYF. This chain connects TRBV27 to TRBJ2-7, with TRBD2 as a possible D gene (5 bases). The germline V gene encodes CDR1 MNHEY and CDR2 SMNVEV (reference sequence). The V and J ends lost 5 bases and 0 bases respectively, with 8 bases between them. This CDR3 is built from 13 residues.

V and J are TRBV27 and TRBJ2-7; D gene ambiguous. Trimming took 7 bases from V and 2 from J, leaving 6 bases between them. Germline loops: CDR1 MNHEY, CDR2 SMNVEV (reference sequence). The CDR3 runs 11 residues. The CDR3 loop is CASTLPYEQYF. DNA of the CDR3: TGTGCCAGCACTCTCCCCTACGAGCAGTACTTC.

The chain has TRBV30 and TRBJ1-6, with unresolved D. CDR3 length: 14 residues. Germline CDR1 reads GTSNPN; CDR2 reads SVGIG (reference sequence). The CDR3 nucleotides read TGTAGTTCGAGTGGACCAGAAGGTAGTTCACCCCTCCACTTT. The encoded protein is CSSSGPEGSSPLHF.

This clone was counted a single time. The chain carries TRBV12-3 or TRBV12-4 and TRBJ1-2, with D unclear. V was cut by 6 bases and J by 7 bases, with 15 bases left in between. The CDR3 spans 13 residues. The CDR3 nucleotides are TGTGCCAGCAGCCGGGAGGGTCTTCGTGGCTACACCTTC. As protein: CASSREGLRGYTF.

The chain joins TRBV19 to TRBJ1-1, with 9 positions matching TRBD1. In germline, CDR1 is LNHDA, CDR2 SQIVND (reference sequence). The CDR3 contains 16 residues. V shed 5 bases, J shed 1 base, and the junction held 8 bases outside the gene matches. The DNA for the CDR3 is TGTGCCAGTAGTCCACAGGGGGCCAAGTCGAACACTGAAGCTTTCTTT. Protein product: CASSPQGAKSNTEAFF.

The gene calls are TRBV30 and TRBJ1-2; D call uncertain. The germline V gene has CDR1 GTSNPN and CDR2 SVGIG (reference sequence). Trimming cost V 0 bases and J 8 bases, with 10 bases left between them. The length of the CDR3 is 12 residues. The CDR3 region has the DNA TGTGCCTGGAGTGTACCCCCGATCGGCTACACCTTC. Encoded protein: CAWSVPPIGYTF.

The chain joins TRBV11-2 to TRBJ2-7; D remains ambiguous. This CDR3 comprises 12 residues. V shed 3 bases and J shed 3 bases, with 6 bases lying between them. Germline V gene sequence: CDR1 SGHAT, CDR2 FQNNGV. In DNA form, the CDR3 reads TGTGCCAGCAGCTTTGGCAACTACGAGCAGTACTTC. Its protein product is CASSFGNYEQYF.

V usage is TRBV27 and J usage is TRBJ1-4; D gene uncertain. Trimming took 5 bases from V and 1 from J, leaving 11 bases between them. The length of the CDR3 is 15 residues. The germline V gene encodes CDR1 MNHEY and CDR2 SMNVEV (reference sequence). The DNA of the CDR3 is TGTGCCAGCAGTGCGGACCGTAGAACTAATGAAAAACTGTTTTTT. It codes for CASSADRRTNEKLFF. The full variable domain, completed using reference TRBV27 and TRBJ1-4, is EAQVTQNPRYLITVTGKKLTVTCSQNMNHEYMSWYRQDPGLGLRQIYYSMNVEVTDKGDVPEGYKVSRKEKRNFPLILESPSPNQTSLYFCASSADRRTNEKLFFGSGTQLSVL.

The rearrangement links TRBV19 to TRBJ2-6; TRBD2 is a possible D gene (5 bases). The ends were cut back, 3 bases at V and 2 bases at J, with 8 bases in the middle. The CDR3 has 15 residues. Germline V gene sequence: CDR1 LNHDA, CDR2 SQIVND (reference sequence). CDR3 protein: CASSMFGTGANVLTF. CDR3 coding DNA: TGTGCCAGTAGTATGTTCGGGACTGGGGCCAACGTCCTGACTTTC.

The rearrangement joins TRBV5-1 to TRBJ2-2; D not certain. V was trimmed by 2 bases and J by 6 bases, leaving 2 bases between them. The CDR3 covers 11 residues. The germline CDR1 and CDR2 sequences are SGHRS and YFSETQ. The CDR3 nucleotides read TGCGCCAGCAGCTTATCCGGGGAGCTGTTTTTT. Protein product: CASSLSGELFF.

The chain carries TRBV3-1 (or the pseudogene TRBV3-2) and TRBJ1-1; D is ambiguous. Trimming shortened V by 1 base and J by 5 bases, and 11 bases separated the two germline ends. In germline, CDR1 is LGHDT, CDR2 YNNKEL (reference sequence). The CDR3 is 14 residues long. DNA of the CDR3: TGTGCCAGCAGCCAAGCTTTAGGGAGGACTGAAGCTTTCTTT. Its translation is CASSQALGRTEAFF.

The chain employs TRBV28 and TRBJ2-2, with 10 bases identical to TRBD1. The length of the CDR3 is 17 residues. Germline lookup yields CDR1 MDHEN and CDR2 SYDVKM. Germline trimming cut 6 bases from V and 6 bases from J; bases unmatched to any gene: 13. CDR3 in DNA: TGTGCCAGCAGCCCGACAGGGGGCGGTTTGATTGCCGGGGAGCTGTTTTTT. Protein product: CASSPTGGGLIAGELFF.

The rearrangement joins TRBV14 to TRBJ1-2; D possibly corresponds to TRBD1 (6 bases). The CDR3 spans 13 residues. Germline V gene data show CDR1 as SGHDN and CDR2 as FVKESK. V lost 3 bases to trimming and J lost 1 base, with 6 bases between them. The CDR3 sequence: CASSHRGNYGYTF. CDR3 nucleotides: TGTGCCAGCAGCCACAGGGGTAACTATGGCTACACCTTC.